The sample holds many counts of the clone carrying this T cell receptor (beta chain). Its antigen is as yet unknown. Hyperthyroidism patients were newly diagnosed, had disease duration under 2 months, and were aged 18 to 65 years. PBMCs were obtained from approximately 9.2 ml fresh peripheral blood. RNA transcripts provided the source from which TCR beta CDR3 regions were amplified. Primed by the HTBI set, a first-round RT-PCR was run on the TCR CDR3. TCRdb itself ran the multiplex PCR reads through MiXCR, one entry per CDR3 protein. The repertoire holds 370,000 or so distinct CDR3 sequences, with around 14% as singletons. The data stem from a study of T cells in Graves' hyperthyroidism and ophthalmopathy. The J segment lost 4 bases and the V segment lost 5 bases, leaving 6 bases of the junction unmatched. This CDR3 is built from 14 residues. Germline V gives CDR1 MDHEN, CDR2 SYDVKM. Study-level points and caveats: By a 13 V-J model, ophthalmopathy was set apart from stable hyperthyroidism. Ophthalmopathy was model-predicted a median approximately 6.9 months pre-onset.

The chain uses TRBV28 and TRBJ2-7, with 9 positions matching TRBD2. The source is a woman younger than 30 with Graves' hyperthyroidism that later progressed to Graves' ophthalmopathy. Sequencing was performed on blood. CDR3 nucleotide sequence: TGTGCCAGCAGTCCTAGCGGGATTACTTACGAGCAGTACTTC. Translated, it gives CASSPSGITYEQYF.